The 10 T cell receptor beta chains listed next were all sequenced from one sample in a study of blood T cell repertoires in COVID-19. Assay used: immunoSEQ multiplex PCR; TCRdb lists only in-frame clones, some missing. The sample has 60,000 to 80,000 clones; approximately 88% are singletons. Sequencing was performed on peripheral blood. These receptors were taken from a human donor in a cohort sampled during active COVID-19.

The chain carries TRBV2 and TRBJ2-7; 11 bases are shared with TRBD1. The V gene end was trimmed by 4 bases and the J gene end by 6 bases; junction bases not matched to a gene: 11. The CDR3 runs 16 residues. Germline V gene data show CDR1 as SNHLY and CDR2 as FYNNEI. Here the CDR3 reads CASSGDSGTGGGEQYF. Here the CDR3 DNA reads TGTGCCAGCAGTGGGGATTCCGGGACAGGGGGAGGCGAGCAGTACTTC.

This clone was found once. This rearrangement joins TRBV7-9 to TRBJ1-2; a possible D gene is TRBD1 (6 bases). Germline-derived CDR1 and CDR2 are SEHNR and FQNEAQ (reference sequence). This CDR3 contains 13 residues. Trimming took off 4 bases at V and 11 bases at J, with 17 bases between the two ends. The CDR3 region has the DNA TGTGCCAGCAGCTCGGAACAGGGAAAAAGTTACACCTTC. Residues: CASSSEQGKSYTF.

The gene calls are TRBV27 and TRBJ2-7; TRBD2 agrees at 9 bases. This CDR3 region has 14 residues. Trimming took 5 bases from V and 3 from J; bases not matched to a gene: 5. CDR1 is MNHEY and CDR2 is SMNVEV in the germline V gene (reference sequence). The CDR3 region has the DNA TGTGCCAGCAGTATTAGCGGGGGAAACTACGAGCAGTACTTC. This codes for CASSISGGNYEQYF.

The rearrangement joins TRBV7-9 to TRBJ2-1; 11 nucleotides line up with TRBD2. CDR3 length: 16 amino acids. CDR1 and CDR2 (germline): SEHNR, FQNEAQ (reference sequence). The V and J ends lost 2 bases and 2 bases, in that order; junction bases with no gene match: 2. CDR3 coding DNA: TGTGCCAGCAGCTTATTAGCGGGGGGGCCCTACAATGAGCAGTTCTTC. The encoded protein is CASSLLAGGPYNEQFF.

The chain recombines TRBV9 with TRBJ1-6; D possibly corresponds to TRBD1 (6 bases). The V gene's germline CDR1 is SGDLS and CDR2 YYNGEE. The CDR3 totals 15 residues. V was clipped by 3 bases and J by 4 bases, with 11 bases between them. The CDR3 bases are TGTGCCAGCAGCGGAGCTCAGGGGTATAATTCACCCCTCCACTTT. Its translation: CASSGAQGYNSPLHF.

The chain couples TRBV11-1 to TRBJ1-1; 11 positions match TRBD1. V shed 5 bases, J shed 7 bases, and the junction held 9 bases outside the gene matches. This CDR3 region has 15 residues. Germline V gene data show CDR1 as SGHAT and CDR2 as FQDESV (reference sequence). CDR3 in DNA: TGTGCCAGCAGCCCCTGGACAGGGGGCCGCGGTGAAGCTTTCTTT. This encodes CASSPWTGGRGEAFF. The full variable domain, its missing parts supplied by reference TRBV11-1 and TRBJ1-1, is EAEVAQSPRYKITEKSQAVAFWCDPISGHATLYWYRQILGQGPELLVQFQDESVVDDSQLPKDRFSAERLKGVDSTLKIQPAELGDSAMYLCASSPWTGGRGEAFFGQGTRLTVV.

This sequence joins TRBV20-1 and TRBJ2-7; 7 bases line up with TRBD2. The CDR3 extends over 14 amino acids. Losses at the gene ends were 3 bases for V and 2 bases for J; bases not matched to a gene: 7. Germline V lookup: CDR1 DFQATT, CDR2 SNEGSKA (reference sequence). The CDR3 is CSASLASGTYEQYF. CDR3 bases: TGCAGTGCTAGTCTAGCTAGCGGCACCTACGAGCAGTACTTC.

This clone was seen only a few times. The chain combines TRBV4-2 with TRBJ1-6; the D is unclear. CDR3 length equals 13 residues. Germline CDR1 is LGHNA and CDR2 is YNFKEQ. V lost 0 bases, J lost 8 bases, and 5 bases lay in between. The DNA for the CDR3 is TGTGCCAGCAGCCAAGATCGGTATTCACCCCTCCACTTT. It yields the protein CASSQDRYSPLHF.

V usage is TRBV18 and J usage is TRBJ1-1; TRBD1 matches at 8 bases. Per germline, CDR1 KGHSH and CDR2 LQKENI. Trimming took 3 bases from V and 1 from J; bases not matched to a gene: 10. This CDR3 is 17 amino acids long. The CDR3 sequence is CASSPQDRAFTNTEAFF. The CDR3 DNA follows: TGTGCCAGCTCACCTCAGGACAGGGCCTTCACGAACACTGAAGCTTTCTTT. Based on the CDR3 plus reference TRBV18 and TRBJ1-1, the full variable domain is NAGVMQNPRHLVRRRGQEARLRCSPMKGHSHVYWYRQLPEEGLKFMVYLQKENIIDESGMPKERFSAEFPKEGPSILRIQQVVRGDSAAYFCASSPQDRAFTNTEAFFGQGTRLTVV.

The CDR3 reads CASSLTGTGRRGNTIYF. DNA of the CDR3: TGTGCCAGCAGTCTCACCGGGACAGGGAGGAGAGGAAACACCATATATTTT. This chain uses TRBV28 with TRBJ1-3; 9 bases line up with TRBD1. Germline CDR1 and CDR2: MDHEN and SYDVKM. CDR3 length equals 17 residues. V dropped 5 bases and J dropped 4; count of bases not matched to a gene: 12.